The 17 T cell receptor beta chains below all came from one sample that was sequenced in a study of blood T cell repertoires in COVID-19. Method: immunoSEQ multiplex PCR; TCRdb's copy keeps in-frame clones and lacks some. Among a few hundred thousand clones, around 91% were seen once, and the ten largest hold around an eighth. The sequenced sample consisted of peripheral blood. The receptor source for this set is a woman between 55 and 75 years old with acute or convalescent COVID-19.

The J gene is TRBJ2-1, the V gene TRBV11-3; 8 bases agree with TRBD2. CDR1 is SGHNT and CDR2 is YENEEA in the germline V gene. Trimming took 4 bases from V and 0 from J; bases not matched to a gene: 5. The length of the CDR3 is 16 residues. The CDR3 reads CASSSAGGASYNEQFF. The CDR3 nucleotides are TGTGCCAGCAGCTCAGCCGGGGGGGCCTCCTACAATGAGCAGTTCTTC.

The rearrangement uses TRBV14 and TRBJ2-2; 10 bases are a match to TRBD1. J lost 5 bases, V lost 4 bases, and 4 bases had no gene match. The CDR3 consists of 15 residues. CDR1 is SGHDN, CDR2 FVKESK, per germline. The CDR3 region is CASSLWTGGTGELFF. As DNA, the CDR3 is TGTGCCAGCAGCCTCTGGACAGGGGGTACCGGGGAGCTGTTTTTT.

The chain couples TRBV4-1 to TRBJ2-5; a weak D match, TRBD2 (6 bases). Germline CDR1 MGHRA, CDR2 YSYEKL. V shed 0 bases and J shed 5 bases, with 22 bases lying between them. The CDR3 extends over 18 amino acids. The CDR3 nucleotides are TGCGCCAGCAGCCAAGATCCCCCCCAGTGGACTGGGGGGGAGACCCAGTACTTC. Protein product: CASSQDPPQWTGGETQYF.

The chain has TRBV7-2 and TRBJ2-1, with 10 bases matching TRBD2. This CDR3 contains 15 residues. Germline loops: CDR1 SGHTA, CDR2 FQGNSA. Trimming took 1 base from V and 10 from J; bases not matched to a gene: 7. CDR3 DNA sequence: TGTGCCAGCAGCTTAGGAGCGGGAGGGCCAAGGGAGCAGTTCTTC. Encoded protein: CASSLGAGGPREQFF.

The chain's CDR3 is CASSWPRLGAHEQYF. The CDR3 DNA is TGTGCCAGCAGCTGGCCCCGGTTGGGGGCACACGAGCAGTACTTC. The J gene is TRBJ2-7, the V gene TRBV7-3, with D tentatively TRBD1 (6 bases). Germline-derived CDR1 and CDR2 are SGHTA and FQGTGA. The ends were cut back, 4 bases at V and 5 bases at J, with 18 bases in the middle. This CDR3 comprises 15 residues.

The rearrangement uses TRBV6-1 and TRBJ2-3; TRBD2 matches 14 bases. Per the germline V gene, CDR1 is MNHNS and CDR2 is SASEGT. CDR3 length: 18 residues. J gave up 2 bases and V 3 bases, and 7 bases lay outside the gene matches. The CDR3 DNA follows: TGTGCCAGCAGTGAGGGGACTAGCGGGAGTGGGGACACAGATACGCAGTATTTT. Translating it yields CASSEGTSGSGDTDTQYF.

The chain combines TRBV18 with TRBJ2-3; TRBD2 might be the D (6 bases). This CDR3 comprises 15 residues. The germline V and J ends were trimmed by 3 bases and 1 base, with 11 bases remaining between them. Germline V gene lookup returns CDR1 KGHSH and CDR2 LQKENI. DNA of the CDR3: TGTGCCAGCTCACCGACTAGTCTTGGCACAGATACGCAGTATTTT. Protein sequence: CASSPTSLGTDTQYF. The variable domain in full, with the rest retrieved from reference TRBV18 and TRBJ2-3, is NAGVMQNPRHLVRRRGQEARLRCSPMKGHSHVYWYRQLPEEGLKFMVYLQKENIIDESGMPKERFSAEFPKEGPSILRIQQVVRGDSAAYFCASSPTSLGTDTQYFGPGTRLTVL.

The V gene is TRBV28, the J gene TRBJ1-1, with 8 nucleotides matching TRBD1. The V gene's germline CDR1 is MDHEN and CDR2 SYDVKM. J lost 8 bases, V lost 7 bases, and 9 bases had no gene match. CDR3 length: 13 residues. CDR3 region: CASTLTGDREAFF. The CDR3, as DNA: TGTGCCAGCACCTTAACTGGGGACAGGGAAGCTTTCTTT.

V and J are TRBV19 and TRBJ1-1; tentative D call: TRBD1 (5 bases). V was cut by 1 base and J by 5 bases, with 8 bases left in between. This CDR3 contains 13 residues. In germline, CDR1 is LNHDA, CDR2 SQIVND (reference sequence). The CDR3 protein is CASSIVRTTEAFF. The CDR3 coding sequence is TGTGCCAGTAGTATAGTTCGGACAACTGAAGCTTTCTTT.

The V call is TRBV11-2, the J call TRBJ1-1, with 11 nucleotides matching TRBD1. The junction had 5 bases not matched to a gene; V was cut back by 4 bases and J by 7 bases. Germline V lookup: CDR1 SGHAT, CDR2 FQNNGV. The CDR3 has 14 amino acids. The CDR3 sequence: CASSSGTGGLEAFF. CDR3 DNA sequence: TGTGCCAGCAGCTCAGGGACAGGGGGACTTGAAGCTTTCTTT.

The chain is built from TRBV5-1 and TRBJ2-7; 7 nucleotides match TRBD1. Per germline, CDR1 SGHRS and CDR2 YFSETQ. The V and J ends lost 0 bases and 3 bases, in that order; junction bases with no gene match: 3. The CDR3 loop spans 14 amino acids. This chain's CDR3 is CASSLGRQGYEQYF. The CDR3, as DNA: TGCGCCAGCAGCTTGGGTAGACAGGGCTACGAGCAGTACTTC.

This chain links TRBV5-4 with TRBJ2-6; 7 nucleotides agree with TRBD1. Germline V gene sequence: CDR1 SGHNT, CDR2 YYREEE (reference sequence). The J segment lost 0 bases and the V segment lost 4 bases, leaving 1 base of the junction unmatched. The CDR3 runs to 15 residues. The DNA of the CDR3 is TGTGCCAGCAGCCCAGGGGGCTCTGGGGCCAACGTCCTGACTTTC. Its protein is CASSPGGSGANVLTF.

The chain recombines TRBV24-1 with TRBJ2-1; TRBD2 matches at 7 bases. The CDR3 contains 15 residues. V gave up 1 base and J gave up 5 bases; unmatched junction bases: 4. In germline, CDR1 is KGHDR, CDR2 SFDVKD. The CDR3 nucleotides are TGTGCCACCAGTGATTTCTGGGAGGGACACAATGAGCAGTTCTTC. Encoded protein: CATSDFWEGHNEQFF.

The genes are TRBV4-2 and TRBJ1-2; 9 bases are a match to TRBD1. CDR1 and CDR2 (germline): LGHNA, YNFKEQ. The J segment lost 3 bases and the V segment lost 7 bases, leaving 9 bases of the junction unmatched. This CDR3 is 15 amino acids long. The CDR3 protein is CASTPRDRADYGYTF. The CDR3 nucleotides read TGTGCCAGCACCCCGAGGGACAGGGCGGACTATGGCTACACCTTC.

The chain combines TRBV4-3 with TRBJ2-2; D not certain. CDR1 LGHNA and CDR2 YSLEER come from the germline V gene. Trimming took 3 bases from V and 0 from J, leaving 8 bases between them. This CDR3 is 15 amino acids long. CDR3 nucleotides: TGCGCCAGCAGCCAGAGCTCCTCGAACACCGGGGAGCTGTTTTTT. Translating it yields CASSQSSSNTGELFF.

This rearrangement joins TRBV6-6 to TRBJ1-4; 7 bases map to TRBD1. The V segment lost 6 bases and the J segment 3 bases; nucleotides outside the gene matches: 4. CDR1 and CDR2 from the germline V gene are MNHNY and SVGAGI (reference sequence). This CDR3 contains 14 residues. CDR3 bases: TGTGCCAGCAGCCTTACAGGGGCTAATGAAAAACTGTTTTTT. It specifies CASSLTGANEKLFF.

The gene calls are TRBV7-9 and TRBJ2-7, with 7 bases aligning to TRBD1. Germline V gene data show CDR1 as SEHNR and CDR2 as FQNEAQ (reference sequence). The CDR3 runs to 14 residues. V dropped 4 bases and J dropped 5; count of bases not matched to a gene: 8. CDR3 residues: CASSYEQGKDEQYF. CDR3 bases: TGTGCCAGCAGCTACGAACAGGGGAAGGACGAGCAGTACTTC.